This T cell receptor beta chain is from a study of T cell responses to AZD1222 COVID-19 vaccine. Whole-study results and caveats: The donors showed a predominance of white British ancestry and of females, with possible underestimation of clonal diversity. Unmutated regions of variants are reportedly targeted by nearly half of spike-specific TCRs.

On this clone itself: Antigen unknown.

Germline CDR1 is SGHTA and CDR2 is FQGTGA. Trimming took 4 bases from V and 6 from J, leaving 20 bases between them. This CDR3 contains 16 residues. Assay: immunoSEQ multiplex PCR; the TCRdb copy retains only in-frame clones and omits some. The table includes 30,000 to 35,000 clones, about 86% detected once. The sequence was collected from an adult in good health. The sample in question was peripheral blood, obtained on day 0 of AZD1222 vaccination. The chain uses TRBV7-3 and TRBJ2-3; perhaps TRBD2 as D (7 bases). The CDR3 DNA reads as TGTGCCAGCAGCTCCGGGAGAGCGGGGCAGGGGGATACGCAGTATTTT. Protein product: CASSSGRAGQGDTQYF.